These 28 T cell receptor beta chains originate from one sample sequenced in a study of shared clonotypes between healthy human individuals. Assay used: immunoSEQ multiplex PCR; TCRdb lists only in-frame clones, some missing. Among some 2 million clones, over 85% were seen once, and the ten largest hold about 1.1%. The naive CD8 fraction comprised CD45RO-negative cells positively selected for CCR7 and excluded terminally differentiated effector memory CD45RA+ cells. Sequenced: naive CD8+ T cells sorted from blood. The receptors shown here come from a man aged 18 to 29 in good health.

The CDR3 DNA follows: TGCGCCAGCAGCCAAGGCGGAGGGGCGAACACCGGGGAGCTGTTTTTT. Amino acid sequence: CASSQGGGANTGELFF. This sequence joins TRBV4-3 and TRBJ2-2, with a tentative D call TRBD2 (6 bases). There are 16 residues in the CDR3. The V and J ends lost 1 base and 0 bases respectively, with 9 bases between them. Looked up from germline, CDR1 is LGHNA and CDR2 is YSLEER.

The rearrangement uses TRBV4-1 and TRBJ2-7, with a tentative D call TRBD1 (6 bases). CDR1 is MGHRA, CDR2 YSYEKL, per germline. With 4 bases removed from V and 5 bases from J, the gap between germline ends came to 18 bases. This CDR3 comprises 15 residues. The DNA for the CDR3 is TGCGCCAGCAGCCCCCTCGGGCAGGGGATGAACGAGCAGTACTTC. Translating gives CASSPLGQGMNEQYF.

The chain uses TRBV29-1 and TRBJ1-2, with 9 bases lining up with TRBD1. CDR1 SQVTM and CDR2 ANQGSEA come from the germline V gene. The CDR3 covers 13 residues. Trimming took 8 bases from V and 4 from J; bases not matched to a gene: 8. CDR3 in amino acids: CSTDRGAGYGYTF. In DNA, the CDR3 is TGCAGCACGGACAGGGGTGCGGGCTATGGCTACACCTTC. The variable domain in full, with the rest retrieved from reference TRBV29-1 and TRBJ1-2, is SAVISQKPSRDICQRGTSLTIQCQVDSQVTMMFWYRQQPGQSLTLIATANQGSEATYESGFVIDKFPISRPNLTFSTLTVSNMSPEDSSIYLCSTDRGAGYGYTFGSGTRLTVV.

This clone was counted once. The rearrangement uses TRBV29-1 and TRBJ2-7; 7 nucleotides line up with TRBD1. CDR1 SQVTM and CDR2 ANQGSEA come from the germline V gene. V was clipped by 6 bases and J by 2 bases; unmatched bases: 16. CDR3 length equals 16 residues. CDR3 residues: CSVTGTEGLGAYEQYF. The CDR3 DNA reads TGCAGCGTCACCGGGACAGAGGGATTGGGAGCCTACGAGCAGTACTTC.

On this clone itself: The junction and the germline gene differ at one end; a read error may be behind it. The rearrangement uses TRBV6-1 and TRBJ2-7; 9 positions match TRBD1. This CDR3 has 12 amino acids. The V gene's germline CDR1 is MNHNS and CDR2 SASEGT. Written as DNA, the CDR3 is TGTGCCGGCCGGGACAGGGAGTACGGGCAGTACTTC. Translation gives CAGRDREYGQYF.

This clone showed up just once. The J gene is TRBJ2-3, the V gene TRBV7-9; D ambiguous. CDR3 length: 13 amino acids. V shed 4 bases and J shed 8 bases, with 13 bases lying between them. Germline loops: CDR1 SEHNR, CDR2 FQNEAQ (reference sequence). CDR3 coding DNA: TGTGCCAGCAGCTCCTGGGGTGGTGTTACGCAGTATTTT. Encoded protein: CASSSWGGVTQYF.

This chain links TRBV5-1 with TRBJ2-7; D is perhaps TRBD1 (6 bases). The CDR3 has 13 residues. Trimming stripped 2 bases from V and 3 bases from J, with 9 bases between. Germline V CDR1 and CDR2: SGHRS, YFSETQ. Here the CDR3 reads CASSLGDNYEQYF. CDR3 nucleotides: TGCGCCAGCAGCTTAGGGGACAACTACGAGCAGTACTTC.

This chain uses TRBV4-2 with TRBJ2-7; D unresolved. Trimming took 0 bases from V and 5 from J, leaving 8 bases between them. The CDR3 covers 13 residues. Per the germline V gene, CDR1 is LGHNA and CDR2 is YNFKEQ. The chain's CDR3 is CASSQDLGNEQYF. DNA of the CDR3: TGTGCCAGCAGCCAAGATCTTGGGAACGAGCAGTACTTC.

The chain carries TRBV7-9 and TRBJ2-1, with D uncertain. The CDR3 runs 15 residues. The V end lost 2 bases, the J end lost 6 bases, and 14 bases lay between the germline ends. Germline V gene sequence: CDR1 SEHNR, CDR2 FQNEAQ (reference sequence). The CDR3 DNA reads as TGTGCCAGCAGCTTAATTGGCCTCCCTGGCAATGAGCAGTTCTTC. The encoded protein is CASSLIGLPGNEQFF.

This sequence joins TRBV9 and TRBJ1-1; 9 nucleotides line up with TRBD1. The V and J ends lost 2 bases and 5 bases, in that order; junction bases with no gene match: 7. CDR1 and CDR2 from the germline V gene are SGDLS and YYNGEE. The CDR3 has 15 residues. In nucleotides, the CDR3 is TGTGCCAGCAGCGTCGCCGGGACAGGGCAAACTGAAGCTTTCTTT. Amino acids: CASSVAGTGQTEAFF.

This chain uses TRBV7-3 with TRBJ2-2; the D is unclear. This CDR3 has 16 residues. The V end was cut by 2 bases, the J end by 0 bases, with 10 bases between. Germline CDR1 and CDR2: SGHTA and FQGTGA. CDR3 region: CASSLGWLPNTGELFF. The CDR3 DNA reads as TGTGCCAGCAGCTTAGGGTGGCTACCGAACACCGGGGAGCTGTTTTTT.

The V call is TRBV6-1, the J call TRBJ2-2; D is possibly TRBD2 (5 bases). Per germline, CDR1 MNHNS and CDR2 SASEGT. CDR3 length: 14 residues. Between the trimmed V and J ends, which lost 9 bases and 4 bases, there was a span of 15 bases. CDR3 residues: CASQDGVATGELFF. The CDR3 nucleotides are TGTGCCAGTCAGGACGGGGTGGCCACCGGGGAGCTGTTTTTT.

This chain's CDR3 is CASSLGATESSYNEQFF. The CDR3 bases are TGCGCCAGCAGCTTGGGAGCCACGGAAAGCTCCTACAATGAGCAGTTCTTC. The chain joins TRBV5-1 to TRBJ2-1; D is ambiguous. Trimming stripped 0 bases from V and 0 bases from J, with 13 bases between. The CDR3 consists of 17 residues. Per germline, CDR1 SGHRS and CDR2 YFSETQ.

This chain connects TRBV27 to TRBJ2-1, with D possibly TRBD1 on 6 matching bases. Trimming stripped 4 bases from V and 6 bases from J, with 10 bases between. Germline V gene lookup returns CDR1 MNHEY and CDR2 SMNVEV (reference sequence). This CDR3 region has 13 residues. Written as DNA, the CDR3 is TGTGCCAGCAGTTCCCGACAGGCCAATGAGCAGTTCTTC. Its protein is CASSSRQANEQFF.

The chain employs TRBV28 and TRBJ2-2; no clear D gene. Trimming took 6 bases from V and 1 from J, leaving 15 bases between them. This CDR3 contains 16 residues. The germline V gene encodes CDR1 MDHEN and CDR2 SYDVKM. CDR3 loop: CASRTRLKLNTGELFF. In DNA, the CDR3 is TGTGCCAGCAGGACACGTCTTAAACTGAACACCGGGGAGCTGTTTTTT.

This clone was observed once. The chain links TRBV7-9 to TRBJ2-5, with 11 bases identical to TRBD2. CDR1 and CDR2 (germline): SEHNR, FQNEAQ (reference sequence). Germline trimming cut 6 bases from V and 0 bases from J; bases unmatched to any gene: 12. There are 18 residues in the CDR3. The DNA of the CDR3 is TGTGCCAGCAGAACATATATGGGACTAGCGGACCACCAAGAGACCCAGTACTTC. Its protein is CASRTYMGLADHQETQYF.

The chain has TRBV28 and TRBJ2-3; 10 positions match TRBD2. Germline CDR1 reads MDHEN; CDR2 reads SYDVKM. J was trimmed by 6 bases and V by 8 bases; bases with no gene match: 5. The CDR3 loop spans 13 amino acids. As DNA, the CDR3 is TGTGCCAGCGGTAGCGGGGGGTGGGATACGCAGTATTTT. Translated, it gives CASGSGGWDTQYF.

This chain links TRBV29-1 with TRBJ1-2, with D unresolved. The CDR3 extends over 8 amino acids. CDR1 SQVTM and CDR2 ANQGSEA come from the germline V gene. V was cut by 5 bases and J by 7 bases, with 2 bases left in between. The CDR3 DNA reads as TGCAGCGTTCCTGGCTACACCTTC. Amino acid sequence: CSVPGYTF.

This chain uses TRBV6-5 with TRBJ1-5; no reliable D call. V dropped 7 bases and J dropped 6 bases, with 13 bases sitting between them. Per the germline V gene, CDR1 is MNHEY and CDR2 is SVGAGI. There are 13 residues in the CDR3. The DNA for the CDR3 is TGTGCCAGCACCCTCTCCCCGGGTCAGCCCCAGCATTTT. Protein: CASTLSPGQPQHF.

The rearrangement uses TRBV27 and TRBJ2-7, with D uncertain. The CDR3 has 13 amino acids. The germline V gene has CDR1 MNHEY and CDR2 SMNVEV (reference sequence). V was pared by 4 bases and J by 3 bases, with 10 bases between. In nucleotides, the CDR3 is TGTGCCAGCAGTTCATACATAGGCTACGAGCAGTACTTC. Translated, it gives CASSSYIGYEQYF.

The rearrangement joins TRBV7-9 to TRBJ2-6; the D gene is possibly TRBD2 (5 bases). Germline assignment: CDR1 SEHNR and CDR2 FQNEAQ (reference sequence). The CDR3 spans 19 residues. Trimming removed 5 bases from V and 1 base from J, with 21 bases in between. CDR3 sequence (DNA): TGTGCCAGCAGCCATTGGGCGGGTAGGGAAGGATCTGGGGCCAACGTCCTGACTTTC. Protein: CASSHWAGREGSGANVLTF.

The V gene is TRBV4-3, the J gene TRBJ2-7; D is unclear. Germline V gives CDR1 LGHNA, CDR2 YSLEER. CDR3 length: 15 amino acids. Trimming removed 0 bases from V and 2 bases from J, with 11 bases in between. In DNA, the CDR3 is TGCGCCAGCAGCCAAGAGAAATACGGAGCCTACGAGCAGTACTTC. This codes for CASSQEKYGAYEQYF.

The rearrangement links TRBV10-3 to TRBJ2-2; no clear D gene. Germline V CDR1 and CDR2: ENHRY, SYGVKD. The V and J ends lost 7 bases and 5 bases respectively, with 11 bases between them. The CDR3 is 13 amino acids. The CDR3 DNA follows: TGTGCCATCAACATTATTCCGACCGGGGAGCTGTTTTTT. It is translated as CAINIIPTGELFF.

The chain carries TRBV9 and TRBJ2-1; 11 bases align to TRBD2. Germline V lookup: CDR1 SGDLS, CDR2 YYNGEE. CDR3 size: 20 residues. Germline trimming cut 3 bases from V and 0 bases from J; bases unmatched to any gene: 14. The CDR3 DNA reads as TGTGCCAGCAGCGGGGAGAATAGCGGGAGGGCCCCGAGCTCCTACAATGAGCAGTTCTTC. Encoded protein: CASSGENSGRAPSSYNEQFF.

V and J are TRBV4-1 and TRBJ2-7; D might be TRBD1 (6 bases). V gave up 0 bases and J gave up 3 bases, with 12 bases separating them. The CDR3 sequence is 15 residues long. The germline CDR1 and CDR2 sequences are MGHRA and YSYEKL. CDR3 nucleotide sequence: TGCGCCAGCAGCCAAGATCCGACAGGACTCTACGAGCAGTACTTC. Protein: CASSQDPTGLYEQYF.

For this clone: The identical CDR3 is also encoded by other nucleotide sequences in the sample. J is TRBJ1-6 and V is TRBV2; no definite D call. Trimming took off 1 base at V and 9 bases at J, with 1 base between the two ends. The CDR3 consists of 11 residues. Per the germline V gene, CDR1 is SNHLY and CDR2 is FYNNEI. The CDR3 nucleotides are TGTGCCAGCAGTGAAGGTTCACCCCTCCACTTT. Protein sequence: CASSEGSPLHF.

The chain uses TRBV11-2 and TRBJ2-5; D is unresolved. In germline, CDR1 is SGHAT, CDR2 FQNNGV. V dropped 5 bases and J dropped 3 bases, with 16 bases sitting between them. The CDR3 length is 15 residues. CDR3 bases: TGTGCCAGCAGCCCGGGTGGTGCGGTGGAAGAGACCCAGTACTTC. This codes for CASSPGGAVEETQYF.

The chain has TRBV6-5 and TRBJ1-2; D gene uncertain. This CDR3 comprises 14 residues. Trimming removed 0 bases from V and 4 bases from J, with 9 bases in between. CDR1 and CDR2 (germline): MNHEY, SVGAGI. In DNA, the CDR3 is TGTGCCAGCAGTTACTCGGACGGAATCTATGGCTACACCTTC. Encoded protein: CASSYSDGIYGYTF.